There are many counts of the clone carrying this T cell receptor beta chain. Its matching antigen is unknown. This beta chain lies outside the target of a library built for alpha chains; its clone size means little. This sample was included in a study of spatial heterogeneity in lung cancer. Described time point: sample taken at primary tumor resection. The donors were fewer than 80 patients with non-small cell lung cancer that was early-stage and untreated. V lost 7 bases and J 0 bases, leaving 11 bases between the germline ends. The CDR3 covers 14 residues. Study-level results: Intratumoral expanded alpha and beta TCR counts were found to track tumor mutation counts.

Each TCR cDNA molecule bore a unique molecular identifier. TCRdb re-analysed the 5' RACE reads in MiXCR, keeping a single row per CDR3 protein. This table has nearly 11,000 distinct CDR3 sequences, about 5% appearing once. This TCR was sampled from a male donor with early-stage non-small cell lung cancer. This material consisted of lung tumor tissue, taken at surgery. The chain employs TRBV12-3 or TRBV12-4 and TRBJ2-3; D call uncertain. The chain's CDR3 is CASTLQSSTDTQYF. DNA for the CDR3: TGTGCCAGCACCCTACAATCTAGCACAGATACGCAGTATTTT.